Shown below are 25 T cell receptor beta chains from a single sample sequenced in a study of cytomegalovirus exposure and HLA in healthy donors (dated by TCRdb to 2015 to 2018). The library came from the immunoSEQ multiplex PCR assay. The multiplex PCR relied on a mix of 60 forward primers for TCR Vbeta segments and 13 reverse primers for TCR Jbeta segments. TCRdb's version of the immuneACCESS table is confined to in-frame rearrangements and falls short of the full clone set. An unresolved V gene accounts for under half of the shortfall where checked; the remainder is of unknown origin. Within this sample are 150,000 to 200,000 clones, with 85% of them counted one time only. 2% to 2.5% of the sample is in the top ten clones. Specimen: PBMCs. All receptors derive from a woman aged 45-60 years in good health and CMV-seronegative.

The chain is built from TRBV15 and TRBJ1-4; D is undetermined. Germline V gene data show CDR1 as LNHNV and CDR2 as YYDKDF (reference sequence). V dropped 0 bases and J dropped 2 bases, with 10 bases sitting between them. This CDR3 has 16 amino acids. CDR3 residues: CATSRDRTVTNEKLFF. In nucleotides, the CDR3 is TGTGCCACCAGCAGAGATCGAACGGTCACTAATGAAAAACTGTTTTTT.

Only a few counts were recorded for this clone. The chain recombines TRBV27 with TRBJ1-5; the match to TRBD1 covers 12 bases. CDR1 and CDR2 (germline): MNHEY, SMNVEV (reference sequence). This CDR3 has 16 residues. V lost 3 bases, J lost 6 bases, and 6 bases stayed unmatched. As DNA, the CDR3 is TGTGCCAGCAGTTTGAGGGGGGACAGGGGGCTTCAGCCCCAGCATTTT. The encoded protein is CASSLRGDRGLQPQHF.

The chain employs TRBV28 and TRBJ2-7, with a tentative D call TRBD1 (6 bases). Germline CDR1 MDHEN, CDR2 SYDVKM. Trimming took 4 bases from V and 9 from J, leaving 10 bases between them. CDR3 length: 11 amino acids. The CDR3 coding sequence is TGTGCCAGCAGTTCCCTAGGGGGGCAGTACTTC. Protein product: CASSSLGGQYF. Full variable domain (remainder filled in from reference TRBV28 and TRBJ2-7): DVKVTQSSRYLVKRTGEKVFLECVQDMDHENMFWYRQDPGLGLRLIYFSYDVKMKEKGDIPEGYSVSREKKERFSLILESASTNQTSMYLCASSSLGGQYFGPGTRLTVT.

This chain connects TRBV7-8 to TRBJ1-5; a weak D match, TRBD1 (5 bases). The V end was cut by 7 bases, the J end by 0 bases, with 19 bases between. Looked up from germline, CDR1 is SGHVS and CDR2 is FQNEAQ. This CDR3 is 17 amino acids long. The CDR3 bases are TGTGCCAGCACCCTCGCAATGGGGGGTACTAGCAATCAGCCCCAGCATTTT. Translated: CASTLAMGGTSNQPQHF.

The CDR3 reads CASSIQGRSYEQYF. The CDR3 coding sequence is TGTGCCAGCAGTATACAGGGACGGTCCTACGAGCAGTACTTC. The V and J genes are TRBV28 and TRBJ2-7, with D possibly matching TRBD1 (6 bases). The germline V and J ends were trimmed by 5 bases and 1 base, with 12 bases remaining between them. Germline V lookup: CDR1 MDHEN, CDR2 SYDVKM. CDR3 size: 14 residues. The whole variable domain, remainder taken from reference TRBV28 and TRBJ2-7, is DVKVTQSSRYLVKRTGEKVFLECVQDMDHENMFWYRQDPGLGLRLIYFSYDVKMKEKGDIPEGYSVSREKKERFSLILESASTNQTSMYLCASSIQGRSYEQYFGPGTRLTVT.

V usage is TRBV13 and J usage is TRBJ2-7, with D possibly TRBD1 on 5 matching bases. The CDR3 runs 16 residues. Between the trimmed V and J ends, which lost 0 bases and 3 bases, there was a span of 15 bases. The germline gives CDR1 PRHDT, CDR2 FYEKMQ (reference sequence). The CDR3 sequence: CASSLGRPQVNYEQYF. The CDR3 DNA reads TGTGCCAGCAGCTTAGGCCGGCCACAGGTCAACTACGAGCAGTACTTC.

The gene calls are TRBV15 and TRBJ2-7; D not certain. Trimming shortened V by 0 bases and J by 0 bases, and 12 bases separated the two germline ends. The germline gives CDR1 LNHNV, CDR2 YYDKDF (reference sequence). The CDR3 is 16 residues long. The CDR3, as DNA: TGTGCCACCAGCAGAGATAGGTCCAGGCCCTCCTACGAGCAGTACTTC. Its translation is CATSRDRSRPSYEQYF.

On this clone itself: The CDR3 does not end in the conserved phenylalanine or tryptophan, so this is likely a read error. The rearrangement links TRBV5-1 to TRBJ1-1; 8 nucleotides agree with TRBD1. Germline trimming cut 4 bases from V and 0 bases from J; bases unmatched to any gene: 5. This CDR3 is 15 amino acids long. Germline assignment: CDR1 SGHRS and CDR2 YFSETQ. The CDR3 sequence: CASSRLDRVNTEAFL. CDR3 bases: TGCGCCAGCAGCCGCCTGGACAGGGTGAACACTGAAGCTTTCCTT.

V gene TRBV11-3 combines with J gene TRBJ2-1; tentatively, D is TRBD2 (6 bases). V lost 8 bases to trimming and J lost 4 bases, with 21 bases between them. The CDR3 extends over 16 amino acids. Looked up from germline, CDR1 is SGHNT and CDR2 is YENEEA. CDR3 bases: TGTGCCAGCGAGAGCCCAACCCTTAGCGGATACAATGAGCAGTTCTTC. Protein sequence: CASESPTLSGYNEQFF.

The genes are TRBV4-1 and TRBJ2-7; TRBD2 matches at 8 bases. The CDR3 sequence is 13 residues long. With V trimmed by 5 bases and J by 5 bases, 5 bases remained unmatched. The germline CDR1 and CDR2 sequences are MGHRA and YSYEKL. CDR3 sequence reads: CASSYTSGHEQYF. The DNA of the CDR3 is TGCGCCAGCAGCTATACTAGCGGCCACGAGCAGTACTTC.

With regard to this clone: Other DNA sequences from this sample encode an identical CDR3 as well. This sequence joins TRBV28 and TRBJ2-7, with 9 bases lining up with TRBD1. CDR1 MDHEN and CDR2 SYDVKM come from the germline V gene. V shed 6 bases, J shed 4 bases, and the junction held 7 bases outside the gene matches. The CDR3 length is 14 residues. CDR3 bases: TGTGCCAGCAGCTCCCCGGGACAGGGTTACGAGCAGTACTTC. Translation gives CASSSPGQGYEQYF. Looking up the rest from reference TRBV28 and TRBJ2-7 gives the full variable domain: DVKVTQSSRYLVKRTGEKVFLECVQDMDHENMFWYRQDPGLGLRLIYFSYDVKMKEKGDIPEGYSVSREKKERFSLILESASTNQTSMYLCASSSPGQGYEQYFGPGTRLTVT.

The DNA for the CDR3 is TGTGCCTGGGCCGGGACAGGGCGTTACGAGCAGTACTTC. The encoded protein is CAWAGTGRYEQYF. V usage is TRBV30 and J usage is TRBJ2-7; TRBD1 matches 9 bases. Germline assignment: CDR1 GTSNPN and CDR2 SVGIG (reference sequence). This CDR3 has 13 residues. The trim removed 5 bases at V and 4 bases at J, leaving 6 bases unmatched.

The J gene is TRBJ1-5, the V gene TRBV11-2; no clear D. V gave up 1 base and J gave up 1 base, with 8 bases separating them. In germline, CDR1 is SGHAT, CDR2 FQNNGV. The CDR3 totals 15 residues. The DNA of the CDR3 is TGTGCCAGCAGCTTAGGACACCTGAGCAATCAGCCCCAGCATTTT. It yields the protein CASSLGHLSNQPQHF.

The CDR3 is CASSSRVAGYTF. CDR3 in DNA: TGTGCCAGCAGTTCGAGGGTGGCTGGCTACACCTTC. V gene TRBV6-5 combines with J gene TRBJ1-2, with unresolved D. Per germline, CDR1 MNHEY and CDR2 SVGAGI. V was shortened by 4 bases and J by 7 bases, with 10 bases between the two germline ends. This CDR3 has 12 amino acids.

The chain couples TRBV5-1 to TRBJ2-3; 11 bases are a match to TRBD2. CDR1 and CDR2 (germline): SGHRS, YFSETQ. The V gene end was trimmed by 5 bases and the J gene end by 3 bases; junction bases not matched to a gene: 8. CDR3 length: 16 amino acids. CDR3 protein: CASRPTSGGVTDTQYF. The CDR3 DNA sequence: TGCGCCAGCAGACCTACTAGCGGGGGAGTAACAGATACGCAGTATTTT.

The CDR3 reads CATSRDQDRGIGELFF. The CDR3 DNA is TGTGCCACCAGCAGGGACCAGGACAGGGGAATCGGGGAGCTGTTTTTT. The rearrangement links TRBV15 to TRBJ2-2, with TRBD1 matching 9 bases. Unmatched junction bases numbered 9, after V lost 3 bases and J lost 7 bases. This CDR3 spans 16 amino acids. Germline values: CDR1 LNHNV, CDR2 YYDKDF (reference sequence).

The chain joins TRBV10-1 to TRBJ2-5; 8 nucleotides agree with TRBD1. Trimming removed 4 bases from V and 1 base from J; junction bases left unmatched: 2. Germline loops: CDR1 WNHNN, CDR2 SYGVQD (reference sequence). This CDR3 region has 14 residues. DNA for the CDR3: TGCGCCAGCAGTGCTACAGGGGGCCAAGAGACCCAGTACTTC. Encoded protein: CASSATGGQETQYF.

The chain is built from TRBV5-1 and TRBJ1-1; TRBD1 matches at 7 bases. Germline trimming cut 3 bases from V and 1 base from J; bases unmatched to any gene: 3. The CDR3 has 14 amino acids. CDR1 and CDR2 from the germline V gene are SGHRS and YFSETQ. The CDR3 loop is CASSSWTGNTEAFF. Here the CDR3 DNA reads TGCGCCAGCAGCTCGTGGACAGGGAACACTGAAGCTTTCTTT.

V gene TRBV4-3 combines with J gene TRBJ2-7; a weak D match, TRBD2 (6 bases). V was clipped by 3 bases and J by 6 bases, with 18 bases between them. Germline CDR1 is LGHNA and CDR2 is YSLEER. CDR3 length: 15 residues. The chain's CDR3 is CASSQTGTGNLEQYF. CDR3 bases: TGCGCCAGCAGCCAGACCGGGACTGGGAATCTCGAGCAGTACTTC.

The chain joins TRBV25-1 to TRBJ2-1, with TRBD2 matching 9 bases. After removal of 6 bases from V and 4 bases from J, the junction contained 7 bases not matched to a gene. From germline, CDR1 is MGHDK and CDR2 SYGVNS. CDR3 length equals 15 residues. CDR3 in DNA: TGTGCCAGCAGGGGCGGGAGGGATGGATACAATGAGCAGTTCTTC. Translating it yields CASRGGRDGYNEQFF.

In its sample, this clone was seen a few times. The CDR3: CASSSGQAAEAFF. CDR3 bases: TGCGCCAGCAGCTCCGGACAGGCTGCTGAAGCTTTCTTT. The rearrangement joins TRBV5-1 to TRBJ1-1; 7 bases are a match to TRBD1. Trimming cost V 3 bases and J 6 bases; bases outside gene matches: 5. CDR1 SGHRS and CDR2 YFSETQ come from the germline V gene. The length of the CDR3 is 13 residues.

The chain uses TRBV18 and TRBJ1-1; tentative D call: TRBD1 (6 bases). The CDR3 runs 14 residues. V lost 10 bases and J 5 bases, leaving 20 bases between the germline ends. CDR1 is KGHSH, CDR2 LQKENI, per germline. The CDR3 DNA reads TGTGCCACAGGACTGATAGGGGGGGGAACTGAAGCTTTCTTT. Amino acid sequence: CATGLIGGGTEAFF.

J is TRBJ1-1 and V is TRBV28, with a possible D match to TRBD1 (6 bases). V was trimmed by 4 bases and J by 6 bases, leaving 9 bases between them. The germline CDR1 and CDR2 sequences are MDHEN and SYDVKM. The CDR3 sequence is 12 residues long. As DNA, the CDR3 is TGTGCCAGCAGTTCGGACAGTTCTGAAGCTTTCTTT. This codes for CASSSDSSEAFF.

The chain is built from TRBV13 and TRBJ2-5, with 7 bases that match TRBD2. CDR1 is PRHDT, CDR2 FYEKMQ, per germline (reference sequence). This CDR3 has 15 residues. Germline trimming cut 7 bases from V and 4 bases from J; bases unmatched to any gene: 12. The CDR3 reads CASTAGLTGGETQYF. CDR3 sequence (DNA): TGTGCCAGCACCGCGGGACTAACGGGGGGAGAGACCCAGTACTTC. The full variable domain, its missing parts supplied by reference TRBV13 and TRBJ2-5, is AAGVIQSPRHLIKEKRETATLKCYPIPRHDTVYWYQQGPGQDPQFLISFYEKMQSDKGSIPDRFSAQQFSDYHSELNMSSLELGDSALYFCASTAGLTGGETQYFGPGTRLLVL.

This clone was counted a single time. The chain links TRBV19 to TRBJ2-7; tentative D call: TRBD1 (5 bases). The V and J ends lost 1 base and 5 bases respectively, with 9 bases between them. The CDR3 is 13 residues long. Germline V gene sequence: CDR1 LNHDA, CDR2 SQIVND (reference sequence). DNA of the CDR3: TGTGCCAGTAGTATAGGGGGCGGACACGAGCAGTACTTC. Its translation: CASSIGGGHEQYF.